This T cell receptor beta chain is drawn from a study of radiation and T cells in renal cell carcinoma. This table comes from immunoSEQ multiplex PCR, and its TCRdb copy is limited to in-frame clones, with some not included. Altogether roughly 21,000 clones are present, around half being singletons, with the ten largest covering roughly 21%. CDR3 length equals 16 residues. CDR1 MNHNY and CDR2 SVGAGI come from the germline V gene (reference sequence). Germline trimming cut 6 bases from V and 0 bases from J; bases unmatched to any gene: 7. Indicated treatment: treatment-naive control, cytoreductive nephrectomy. Treatment-naive patients without radiation supplied the control tumors at nephrectomy.

The sequences come from tumor tissue, collected from a patient whose treatment was nephrectomy without radiotherapy. The receptor's source is a human donor with renal cell carcinoma. This chain uses TRBV6-6 with TRBJ2-2; 7 bases agree with TRBD2. The CDR3 sequence: CASSLGAGANTGELFF. Here the CDR3 DNA reads TGTGCCAGCAGCCTAGGCGCGGGGGCGAACACCGGGGAGCTGTTTTTT.